This T cell receptor beta chain originates from a study of T cell changes during pregnancy in multiple sclerosis. Trimming at V came to 1 base and at J to 4 bases, leaving 12 bases not matched to a gene. The CDR3 loop spans 17 amino acids. CDR1 SGHRS and CDR2 YFSETQ come from the germline V gene. The protocol was immunoSEQ multiplex PCR, while the TCRdb copy is restricted to in-frame clones and leaves out a portion. The sample yields about 61,000 clones, around nine tenths seen once. The genes are TRBV5-1 and TRBJ1-2; 8 bases map to TRBD1. This material consisted of peripheral blood, taken in the first trimester of pregnancy. The source of this sequence is a female donor in good health, enrolled as a control in a pregnancy study. Written as DNA, the CDR3 is TGCGCCAGCAGCTTGTCAGGAGGACAGGGTGCGATCTATGGCTACACCTTC. This gives the protein CASSLSGGQGAIYGYTF.